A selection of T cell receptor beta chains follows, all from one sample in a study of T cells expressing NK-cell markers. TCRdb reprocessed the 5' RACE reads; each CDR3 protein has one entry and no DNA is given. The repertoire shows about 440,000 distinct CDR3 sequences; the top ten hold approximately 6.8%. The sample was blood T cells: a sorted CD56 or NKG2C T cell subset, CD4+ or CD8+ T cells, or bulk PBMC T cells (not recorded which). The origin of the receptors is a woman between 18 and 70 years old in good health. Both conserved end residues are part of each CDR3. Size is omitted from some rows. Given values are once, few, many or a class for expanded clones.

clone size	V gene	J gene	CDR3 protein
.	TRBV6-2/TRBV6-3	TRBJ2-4	CASSTPAGLQIAKNIQYF
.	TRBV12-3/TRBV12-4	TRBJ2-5	CASSFVTPGGLRTQYF
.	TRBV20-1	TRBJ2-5	CSAPIPRNEQETQYF
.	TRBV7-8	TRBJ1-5	CASSSTGTDQPQHF
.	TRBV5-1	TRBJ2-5	CASSRRTSGSQETQYF
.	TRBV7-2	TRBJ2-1	CASSLPDVEQFF
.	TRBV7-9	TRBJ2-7	CASSLGAGGTTTMQYF
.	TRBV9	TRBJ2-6	CASSPLPSGANVLTF
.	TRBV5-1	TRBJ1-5	CASSLVISGTGLNQPQHF
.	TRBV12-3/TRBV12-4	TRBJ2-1	CASSLEGGIEQFF
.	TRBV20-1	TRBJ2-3	CSASVVGTSTDTQYF
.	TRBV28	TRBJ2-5	CASSPGGARQETQYF
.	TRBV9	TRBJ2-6	CASSRTGAGANVLTF
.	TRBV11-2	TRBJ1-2	CASSLGSGTGTFGYTF
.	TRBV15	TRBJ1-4	CATSSGTGPGEKLFF
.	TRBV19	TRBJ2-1	CASSGGRLNNEQFF
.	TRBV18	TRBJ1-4	CASSPSGSDEKLFF
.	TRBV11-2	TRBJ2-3	CASSRGLAGGLYTDTQYF
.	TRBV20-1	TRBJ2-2	CSASTWKGAGELFF
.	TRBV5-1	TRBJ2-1	CASSLGGTGVANEQFF
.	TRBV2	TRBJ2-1	CASRQGPNNEQFF
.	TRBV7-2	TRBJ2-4	CASSLSPSALGTNIQYF
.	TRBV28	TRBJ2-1	CASRLGQEANEQFF
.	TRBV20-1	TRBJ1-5	CSARDLADNQPQHF
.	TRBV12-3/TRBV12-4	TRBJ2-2	CASSLTITNTGELFF
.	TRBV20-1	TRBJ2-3	CSAPKRQGWSDTQYF
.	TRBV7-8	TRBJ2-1	CASSPLGLEAANEQFF
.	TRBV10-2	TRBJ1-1	CASSVLTEAFF
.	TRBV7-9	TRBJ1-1	CASSPPGRTNTEAFF
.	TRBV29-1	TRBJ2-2	CSVVASNTGELFF
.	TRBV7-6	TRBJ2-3	CASSSLTGTSGHTQYF
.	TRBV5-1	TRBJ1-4	CASSLQVSTTNEKLFF
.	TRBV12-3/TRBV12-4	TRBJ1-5	CASSLAGVDQPQHF
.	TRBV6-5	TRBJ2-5	CASSFGTSMDETQYF
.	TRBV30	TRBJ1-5	CAWRQGAFRSNQPQHF
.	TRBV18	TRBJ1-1	CASSPRDAQATTKAFF
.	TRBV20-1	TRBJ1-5	CSAIPGQRDQPQHF
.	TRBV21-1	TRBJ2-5	CASSKVGPQTQYF
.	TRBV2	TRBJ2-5	CASHLDEIQETQYF
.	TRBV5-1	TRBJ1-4	CASSLTANEKLFF
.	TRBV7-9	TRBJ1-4	CASSNGGGANEKLFF
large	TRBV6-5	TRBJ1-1	CASSPDRAEAFF
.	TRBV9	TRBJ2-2	CASSVGGTGSNTGELFF
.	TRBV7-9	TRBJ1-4	CASSTGGQGYEKLFF
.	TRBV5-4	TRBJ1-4	CASSIAGASEKLFF